Presented here are 19 T cell receptor beta chains from one specimen sequenced in a study of breast tumors, draining lymph nodes, adjacent tissues. Each CDR3 protein is one row after TCRdb ran MiXCR on the multiplex PCR reads. The table shows 290,000 or so distinct CDR3 sequences, with 30% to 35% occurring only once. Axillary draining lymph nodes of breast cancer patients supplied the node samples. The specimen sequenced was axillary lymph node tissue. Receptor source: a female donor with breast cancer. Some clones in this sample may be carry-over from other donors' samples.

This clonotype came up many times. The chain combines TRBV5-4 with TRBJ2-7; 9 positions match TRBD2. The junction had 6 bases not matched to a gene; V was cut back by 2 bases and J by 3 bases. This CDR3 is built from 15 residues. The V gene's germline CDR1 is SGHNT and CDR2 YYREEE (reference sequence). CDR3 loop: CASSLRSGSLYEQYF. The CDR3 DNA is TGTGCCAGCAGCTTACGTAGCGGGAGCCTCTACGAGCAGTACTTC. Using reference TRBV5-4 and TRBJ2-7 for the parts outside the CDR3, the full variable domain is ETGVTQSPTHLIKTRGQQVTLRCSSQSGHNTVSWYQQALGQGPQFIFQYYREEENGRGNFPPRFSGLQFPNYSSELNVNALELDDSALYLCASSLRSGSLYEQYFGPGTRLTVT.

This rearrangement joins TRBV28 to TRBJ2-7; tentatively, D is TRBD1 (5 bases). The CDR3 sequence is 14 residues long. V was trimmed by 6 bases and J by 0 bases, leaving 12 bases between them. Germline V gives CDR1 MDHEN, CDR2 SYDVKM. DNA for the CDR3: TGTGCCAGCAGGTTGACAGTAAACTCCTACGAGCAGTACTTC. Translation: CASRLTVNSYEQYF. The complete variable domain, with remaining parts taken from reference TRBV28 and TRBJ2-7, reads DVKVTQSSRYLVKRTGEKVFLECVQDMDHENMFWYRQDPGLGLRLIYFSYDVKMKEKGDIPEGYSVSREKKERFSLILESASTNQTSMYLCASRLTVNSYEQYFGPGTRLTVT.

Concerning this clonotype itself: A much larger clone is a single base away; this may be a read error. This rearrangement joins TRBV20-1 to TRBJ2-1, with unresolved D. The DNA end is a closer match to TRBJ2-7, so the J assignment may be wrong. Looked up from germline, CDR1 is DFQATT and CDR2 is SNEGSKA (reference sequence). The CDR3 sequence is 12 residues long. In DNA form, the CDR3 reads TGCAGTGCTAGCGGGTCGCACAATGAGCAGTACTTC. Amino acid sequence: CSASGSHNEQYF.

This clonotype was seen at least ten times. The chain employs TRBV20-1 and TRBJ1-5, with TRBD1 matching over 10 bases. V gave up 6 bases and J gave up 1 base; unmatched junction bases: 12. Germline V gene data show CDR1 as DFQATT and CDR2 as SNEGSKA (reference sequence). The CDR3 is 17 residues long. As DNA, the CDR3 is TGCAGTGCCCGGGACAGGGGCCTCGGCTTGAGCAATCAGCCCCAGCATTTT. Protein sequence: CSARDRGLGLSNQPQHF.

This clonotype was recorded many times. The chain uses TRBV7-9 and TRBJ2-2; the match to TRBD2 covers 9 bases. Germline trimming cut 0 bases from V and 6 bases from J; bases unmatched to any gene: 5. From germline, CDR1 is SEHNR and CDR2 FQNEAQ (reference sequence). This CDR3 contains 16 residues. The CDR3 nucleotides are TGTGCCAGCAGCTTAGCCGCGGGACTAGCTGCCGGGGAGCTGTTTTTT. Amino acid sequence: CASSLAAGLAAGELFF.

As regards this clonotype: A junction boundary mismatches the germline segment, possibly from a read error. The chain links TRBV7-9 to TRBJ1-2; tentative D call: TRBD1 (6 bases). The CDR3 consists of 15 residues. Germline-derived CDR1 and CDR2 are SEHNR and FQNEAQ (reference sequence). CDR3 nucleotides: TGTGCCAGCAGCTTAAAACAGGGTATCGACTATGGCTACCCCTTC. It codes for CASSLKQGIDYGYPF.

The chain combines TRBV7-9 with TRBJ2-7; 10 bases are shared with TRBD2. CDR1 is SEHNR and CDR2 is FQNEAQ in the germline V gene (reference sequence). The V and J ends lost 2 bases and 4 bases, in that order; junction bases with no gene match: 5. This CDR3 region has 15 residues. As DNA, the CDR3 is TGTGCCAGCAGCTTAAGGGCTAGCGGGAGTTACGAGCAGTACTTC. This translates into CASSLRASGSYEQYF.

This clonotype came up many times. V and J are TRBV6-5 and TRBJ2-3; no definite D call. V was cut by 0 bases and J by 5 bases, with 15 bases left in between. The CDR3 is 16 amino acids. Germline loops: CDR1 MNHEY, CDR2 SVGAGI. The CDR3 DNA reads TGTGCCAGCAGTTACTCGCGGCTCCCAAGGCTAGATACGCAGTATTTT. Protein product: CASSYSRLPRLDTQYF.

Remarks on this clonotype: This may arise from a read error, as a much more abundant clone is one base away. J is TRBJ2-1 and V is TRBV20-1; the match to TRBD1 covers 7 bases. Looked up from germline, CDR1 is DFQATT and CDR2 is SNEGSKA (reference sequence). The CDR3 totals 14 residues. CDR3 sequence (DNA): TGCAGTGTCAACCCCGGGACAGCAAACAATGGGCAGTTCTTC. The encoded protein is CSVNPGTANNGQFF.

This clonotype was seen only a few times. This sequence joins TRBV6-1 and TRBJ1-2; 9 bases align to TRBD1. This CDR3 region has 15 residues. V lost 6 bases to trimming and J lost 5 bases; unmatched junction nucleotides: 10. Per germline, CDR1 MNHNS and CDR2 SASEGT. The CDR3 protein is CASRRTQGQGYGYTF. The CDR3 region has the DNA TGTGCCAGCAGACGAACCCAGGGACAGGGATATGGCTACACCTTC.

There are a few counts of this clonotype. The rearrangement joins TRBV27 to TRBJ2-3; 12 bases are shared with TRBD2. The trim removed 4 bases at V and 8 bases at J, leaving 4 bases unmatched. The CDR3 sequence is 14 residues long. The germline gives CDR1 MNHEY, CDR2 SMNVEV (reference sequence). The CDR3 DNA is TGTGCCAGCAGTTCTAGCGGGAGGGTCGTTACGCAGTATTTT. This sequence encodes CASSSSGRVVTQYF.

V usage is TRBV30 and J usage is TRBJ2-1; no clear D gene. The germline V gene has CDR1 GTSNPN and CDR2 SVGIG (reference sequence). The CDR3 contains 12 residues. Deletions cut 3 bases from V and 3 bases from J, with 6 bases between. The CDR3 DNA reads TGTGCCTGGAGGGCGGACTACAATGAGCAGTTCTTC. This translates into CAWRADYNEQFF.

Only one count was recorded for this clonotype. The chain recombines TRBV7-9 with TRBJ1-5; D is unclear. The CDR3 runs 14 residues. Deletions cut 2 bases from V and 11 bases from J, with 16 bases between. Germline V gives CDR1 SEHNR, CDR2 FQNEAQ (reference sequence). The CDR3 sequence: CASSLTRAGETQHF. In DNA form, the CDR3 reads TGTGCCAGCAGCTTAACGAGGGCGGGAGAGACCCAGCATTTT.

There are many counts of this clonotype. V usage is TRBV29-1 and J usage is TRBJ2-1, with 9 bases identical to TRBD1. Germline CDR1 is SQVTM and CDR2 is ANQGSEA. This CDR3 is built from 13 residues. Trimming took 3 bases from V and 6 from J; bases not matched to a gene: 3. Here the CDR3 reads CSVDRTGVNEQFF. The CDR3 DNA reads TGCAGCGTTGACAGGACAGGGGTCAATGAGCAGTTCTTC.

About this clonotype: A much larger clone is a single base away; this may be a read error. This sequence joins TRBV5-4 and TRBJ2-2, with TRBD1 as a possible D gene (6 bases). The CDR3 has 14 amino acids. Germline CDR1 reads SGHNT; CDR2 reads YYREEE (reference sequence). The CDR3 sequence is CASSSRGNTGELSF. The DNA for the CDR3 is TGTGCCAGCAGCTCCAGGGGTAACACCGGGGAGCTGTCTTTT.

This clonotype was detected a few times. V and J are TRBV29-1 and TRBJ1-1; possible D gene TRBD1, 6 bases. Germline V gene lookup returns CDR1 SQVTM and CDR2 ANQGSEA. Trimming removed 5 bases at V and 5 bases at J, with 15 bases between. There are 13 residues in the CDR3. CDR3 amino acids: CSVQVRGVTEAFF. The CDR3 DNA follows: TGCAGCGTTCAGGTTAGGGGGGTTACTGAAGCTTTCTTT.

This sequence joins TRBV12-3 or TRBV12-4 and TRBJ2-1, with D unresolved. Judging by the DNA end, TRBJ2-7 fits better; the J call may be wrong. The length of the CDR3 is 15 residues. The DNA for the CDR3 is TGTGCCAGCAGTTTAGACCAAAGCTCCTACAATGAGCAGTACTTC. Translating it yields CASSLDQSSYNEQYF.

This clonotype was detected only once. This may come from a read error, since a much larger clone is one base off. The chain couples TRBV6-6 to TRBJ2-6, with 9 nucleotides matching TRBD1. J was trimmed by 0 bases and V by 6 bases; bases with no gene match: 15. The CDR3 spans 20 residues. Germline-derived CDR1 and CDR2 are MNHNY and SVGAGI (reference sequence). The CDR3 reads CASRYTEGTGFFSGANVLTF. CDR3 in DNA: TGTGCCAGCAGGTACACGGAAGGGACAGGGTTTTTCTCTGGGGCCAACGTCCTGACTTTC.

The sample holds many counts of this clonotype. The V call is TRBV7-9, the J call TRBJ1-6; D unclear. Germline V gives CDR1 SEHNR, CDR2 FQNEAQ (reference sequence). The V and J ends lost 5 bases and 7 bases respectively, with 12 bases between them. CDR3 size: 14 residues. The CDR3 is CASSATSVNSPLHF. The DNA for the CDR3 is TGTGCCAGCAGCGCCACGTCGGTGAATTCACCCCTCCACTTT. The entire variable domain, with the rest obtained from reference TRBV7-9 and TRBJ1-6, is as follows: DTGVSQNPRHKITKRGQNVTFRCDPISEHNRLYWYRQTLGQGPEFLTYFQNEAQLEKSRLLSDRFSAERPKGSFSTLEIQRTEQGDSAMYLCASSATSVNSPLHFGNGTRLTVT.